This TCR beta chain was retrieved from a study of siplizumab effects on memory and regulatory T cells. Study-wide points: Proliferating CD4+ or CD8+ clones, roughly 75-95% of them, lacked an assignable naive or memory phenotype. Mappable alloreactive CD4+ clones averaged approximately 62% Treg-derived with siplizumab versus less than 30% in controls. The authors mapped only a minor fraction of alloreactive clones to unstimulated subsets. Naive T cells were seemingly more diverse than memory cells, and major contributions to the alloresponse seemed to be made by them.

CDR1 and CDR2 (germline): MGHRA, YSYEKL. This CDR3 is built from 12 residues. To note about this clone: Its antigen is as yet unknown. One end of the junction fails to match germline, which may point to a read error.

Sequenced by immunoSEQ multiplex PCR; TCRdb stores in-frame clones only, minus some. Among around 78,000 clones listed, roughly nine tenths were seen once. This TCR was recovered from a human donor in good health. The genes are TRBV4-1 and TRBJ2-7; D call uncertain. The sequenced sample was CD8+ T cells sorted from blood. The CDR3 coding sequence is TGTGCCAGCAGCCAAGATAACTACGAGCAGTACTTC. Its protein product is CASSQDNYEQYF.